This T cell receptor beta chain was retrieved from a study of blood T cell repertoires in COVID-19. Study-level information: Samples of COVID-19 (acute and convalescent) were obtained from the United States, Italy and Spain. Sample material is recorded as cDNA or gDNA derived from T cells, B-cell-depleted T cells, or PBMCs.

One Seattle source followed patients from active infection through their disease course. This clone was picked up a small number of times. Methods used by the authors: Counts of nucleated cells, estimated from reference gene primer amplification, were obtained. Some clones are missing from TCRdb's copy, which holds only in-frame ones; the method was immunoSEQ multiplex PCR. From that table come the V and J calls and clone size; the DNA was used to work out D and trimming. Of over 150,000 clones in the sample, about four fifths were seen once. Germline CDR1 reads LGHDT; CDR2 reads YNNKEL (reference sequence). The CDR3 loop spans 14 amino acids. Unmatched junction bases numbered 4, after V lost 2 bases and J lost 4 bases.

This sequence was found in an elderly woman with COVID-19, enrolled during active disease. The chain employs TRBV3-1 (or the pseudogene TRBV3-2) and TRBJ1-1; 7 bases match TRBD1. The sequencing sample was made of peripheral blood. CDR3 coding DNA: TGTGCCAGCAGCCAATCACAGGGGTTCACTGAAGCTTTCTTT. This sequence encodes CASSQSQGFTEAFF.